This T cell receptor beta chain was captured by sequencing in a study of blood T cells in healthy people across ages. Study context: About one barcoded beta molecule was captured per two T cells (by template switching).

The total RNA that was extracted per sample amounted to at least 6 micrograms. This clonotype was found once. Its antigen is currently unknown. A second roughly 6 to 11 cycle PCR used barcoded and J-beta primers. TCRdb used MiXCR to reprocess the 5' RACE reads, holding one entry per CDR3 protein. The data show some 710,000 distinct CDR3 sequences, with approximately 21% seen just once and around 22% held by the top ten. Germline assignment: CDR1 MNHEY and CDR2 SVGEGT. The CDR3 runs to 16 residues. V was cut by 5 bases and J by 4 bases, with 18 bases left in between. Study-wide results and caveats: Age brought a roughly linear fall in TCR beta diversity measured per million T cells. Relative to aged donors, long-lived donors carried more naive CD4+ cells and displayed higher diversity.

This sequence joins TRBV6-2 or TRBV6-3 and TRBJ1-5, with a weak D call TRBD1 (5 bases). The sample taken for sequencing was blood. The receptor was derived from a man between 70 and 80 years old in good health. The CDR3 DNA reads TGTGCCAGCAGTCTTCTGAGGACCGAGGGGAATCAGCCCCAGCATTTT. Translation: CASSLLRTEGNQPQHF.